A single sample is the source of the 2 T cell receptor beta chains below, sequenced in a study of cytomegalovirus exposure and HLA in healthy donors (dated by TCRdb to 2015 to 2018). Receptors were amplified or captured by the immunoSEQ multiplex PCR assay. The clones in this table, taken by TCRdb from immuneACCESS, are in-frame only. Not every clone is retained; where verified, under half of the shortfall comes from an unresolved V gene, and the cause of the rest is unknown. This sample is represented by about 240,000 clones; approximately 90% of them were singletons. About 2.8% of the sample lies in the top ten. Material: PBMCs. All receptors come from a man younger than 35 in good health and CMV-seronegative.

V gene TRBV5-1 combines with J gene TRBJ2-7; 9 positions match TRBD1. Per the germline V gene, CDR1 is SGHRS and CDR2 is YFSETQ. This CDR3 has 14 amino acids. Germline trimming cut 4 bases from V and 5 bases from J; bases unmatched to any gene: 7. This CDR3 reads CASSSMGQGHEQYF. The DNA of the CDR3 is TGCGCCAGCAGCAGCATGGGACAGGGCCACGAGCAGTACTTC.

V gene TRBV4-2 combines with J gene TRBJ2-7; 7 bases are shared with TRBD2. Germline V CDR1 and CDR2: LGHNA, YNFKEQ. The CDR3 is 15 amino acids. The J segment lost 3 bases and the V segment lost 0 bases, leaving 5 bases of the junction unmatched. Here the CDR3 DNA reads TGTGCCAGCAGCCAAGATCAACTAGCGAGCTACGAGCAGTACTTC. Translation: CASSQDQLASYEQYF.